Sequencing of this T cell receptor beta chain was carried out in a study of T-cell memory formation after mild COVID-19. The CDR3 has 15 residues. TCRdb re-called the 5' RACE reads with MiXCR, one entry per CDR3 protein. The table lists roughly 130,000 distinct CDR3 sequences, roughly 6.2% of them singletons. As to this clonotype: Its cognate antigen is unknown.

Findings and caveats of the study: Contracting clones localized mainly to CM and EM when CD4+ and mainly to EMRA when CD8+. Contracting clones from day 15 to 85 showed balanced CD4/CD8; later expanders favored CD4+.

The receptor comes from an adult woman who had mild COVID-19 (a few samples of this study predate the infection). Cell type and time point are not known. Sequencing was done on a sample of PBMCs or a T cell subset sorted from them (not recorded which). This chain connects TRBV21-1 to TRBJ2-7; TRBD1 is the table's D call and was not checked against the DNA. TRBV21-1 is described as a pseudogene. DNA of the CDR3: TGTGCCAGCAGCAAAAGGCAAGACAGGGGTTACGAGCAGTACTTC. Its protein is CASSKRQDRGYEQYF.